The rows below give T cell receptor beta chains drawn from one sample of a study of CD8 T cells in Susac syndrome. TCRdb analysed the immunoSEQ multiplex PCR reads with MiXCR anew, one entry per CDR3 protein. The table lists some 170,000 distinct CDR3 sequences, roughly 94% of them singletons, with 0.099% in the top ten. Material: CD4+ T cells from PBMCs. The receptors were sampled from a human donor with Susac syndrome. Each CDR3 is given with its conserved first and last residue. The order of the fields is J gene, clone size, V gene, D gene, CDR3 DNA, CDR3 protein. A D gene is named only where the DNA matches it firmly. Size values are once, few and many counts, or a class for expanded clones, and some rows have none.

j_call: TRBJ2-3
clone_size: NA
v_call: TRBV28
d_call: NA
cdr3_nt: TGTGCCTCGAAGGGGACAGATACGCAGTATTTT
cdr3_aa: CASKGTDTQYF

j_call: TRBJ2-5
clone_size: NA
v_call: TRBV15
d_call: TRBD2
cdr3_nt: TGTGCCACCAGCAGAGTCCTAGCGGGAGGGGTGGAGACCCAGTACTTC
cdr3_aa: CATSRVLAGGVETQYF

j_call: TRBJ2-4
clone_size: NA
v_call: TRBV2
d_call: TRBD1
cdr3_nt: TGTGCCAGCAGGCGACAGGGGAATGGGGCCAAAAACATTCAGTACTTC
cdr3_aa: CASRRQGNGAKNIQYF

j_call: TRBJ2-1
clone_size: NA
v_call: TRBV6-1
d_call: TRBD2
cdr3_nt: TGTGCCAGCAGTCTTAGCGGGAGGGGACTTAGCTCCTACAATGAGCAGTTCTTC
cdr3_aa: CASSLSGRGLSSYNEQFF

j_call: TRBJ2-7
clone_size: NA
v_call: TRBV5-6
d_call: NA
cdr3_nt: TGTGCCAGCAGCTTGTTTTCGGGTTCCGGCTACGAGCAGTACTTC
cdr3_aa: CASSLFSGSGYEQYF

j_call: TRBJ2-1
clone_size: NA
v_call: TRBV15
d_call: NA
cdr3_nt: TGTGCCACCAGCTCCCGACGGAATGAGCAGTTCTTC
cdr3_aa: CATSSRRNEQFF

j_call: TRBJ1-6
clone_size: few
v_call: TRBV6-5
d_call: NA
cdr3_nt: TGTGCCAGCAGTGGGGGACATCTTAATTCACCCCTCCATTTT
cdr3_aa: CASSGGHLNSPLHF

j_call: TRBJ2-3
clone_size: NA
v_call: TRBV2
d_call: TRBD1
cdr3_nt: TGTGCCAGCACCCGACAGGGGGCTGTAGATACGCAGTATTTT
cdr3_aa: CASTRQGAVDTQYF

j_call: TRBJ2-1
clone_size: NA
v_call: TRBV6-2/TRBV6-3
d_call: TRBD1
cdr3_nt: TGTGCCAGCAGCTTCCGGGACAGGGTGGATGAGCAGTTCTTC
cdr3_aa: CASSFRDRVDEQFF

j_call: TRBJ1-1
clone_size: once
v_call: TRBV30
d_call: NA
cdr3_nt: TGTGCCTGGAGTGAATTTGGTGAAGCTTTCTTT
cdr3_aa: CAWSEFGEAFF

j_call: TRBJ1-2
clone_size: NA
v_call: TRBV19
d_call: NA
cdr3_nt: TGTGCCAGTAGCGAGACAGAATCTAACTATGGCTACACCTTC
cdr3_aa: CASSETESNYGYTF

j_call: TRBJ2-1
clone_size: NA
v_call: TRBV20-1
d_call: NA
cdr3_nt: TGCAGTGCTAGAGTCGACTACAGGGAGCAGTTCTTC
cdr3_aa: CSARVDYREQFF

j_call: TRBJ2-1
clone_size: NA
v_call: TRBV7-6
d_call: NA
cdr3_nt: TGTGCCAGCAGCTTAAACGGACCGAGGGATGAGCAGTTCTTC
cdr3_aa: CASSLNGPRDEQFF

j_call: TRBJ1-4
clone_size: NA
v_call: TRBV30
d_call: NA
cdr3_nt: TGTGCCCTCGGGAGGCAAGCTAATGAAAAACTGTTTTTT
cdr3_aa: CALGRQANEKLFF

j_call: TRBJ2-1
clone_size: NA
v_call: TRBV20-1
d_call: NA
cdr3_nt: TGCAGTGAAGGGGGAGGTAGGCACTTGAATGAGCAGTTCTTC
cdr3_aa: CSEGGGRHLNEQFF

j_call: TRBJ2-3
clone_size: NA
v_call: TRBV2
d_call: TRBD1
cdr3_nt: TGTGCCAGCAGTGAGGACAGGGGGGCAGATACGCAGTATTTT
cdr3_aa: CASSEDRGADTQYF

j_call: TRBJ2-7
clone_size: NA
v_call: TRBV19
d_call: NA
cdr3_nt: TGTGCCAGTAGATCACGACAGCGAAACTCCTACGAGCAGTACTTC
cdr3_aa: CASRSRQRNSYEQYF

j_call: TRBJ2-1
clone_size: NA
v_call: TRBV12-3/TRBV12-4
d_call: TRBD2
cdr3_nt: TGTGCCAGCAGTCCGGGACTAGTAGCGCCGTTCTTC
cdr3_aa: CASSPGLVAPFF

j_call: TRBJ2-1
clone_size: NA
v_call: TRBV5-1
d_call: TRBD2
cdr3_nt: TGCGCCAGCAGCTTGAGTGGGAGGGGTAATGAGCAGTTCTTC
cdr3_aa: CASSLSGRGNEQFF

j_call: TRBJ2-1
clone_size: NA
v_call: TRBV7-2
d_call: NA
cdr3_nt: TGTGCCAGCAGCTTCGACGGTACAGGTTACGTGGTGCAGTTCTTC
cdr3_aa: CASSFDGTGYVVQFF

j_call: TRBJ1-2
clone_size: NA
v_call: TRBV20-1
d_call: NA
cdr3_nt: TGCAGTGCTAAAGACCCACTGAACTATGGCTACACCTTC
cdr3_aa: CSAKDPLNYGYTF

j_call: TRBJ1-1
clone_size: NA
v_call: TRBV20-1
d_call: NA
cdr3_nt: TGCAGTGCTAGAGGGGCGGTGAACACTGAAGCTTTCTTT
cdr3_aa: CSARGAVNTEAFF

j_call: TRBJ2-2
clone_size: NA
v_call: TRBV3-1
d_call: NA
cdr3_nt: TGTGCCAGCAGCAGTCAAGGAATAATCTCGTTAGCCGCATATCAGGGCACCGGGGAGCTGTTTTTT
cdr3_aa: CASSSQGIISLAAYQGTGELFF

j_call: TRBJ2-3
clone_size: NA
v_call: TRBV29-1
d_call: TRBD2
cdr3_nt: TGCAGCGTCGGAGGGACTAGCGGAGGCACAGATACGCAGTATTTT
cdr3_aa: CSVGGTSGGTDTQYF

j_call: TRBJ2-2
clone_size: NA
v_call: TRBV20-1
d_call: TRBD2
cdr3_nt: TGCAGTGCTAGAGAAAGGACTAGCGGTAACACCGGGGAGCTGTTTTTT
cdr3_aa: CSARERTSGNTGELFF

j_call: TRBJ1-1
clone_size: NA
v_call: TRBV2
d_call: TRBD1
cdr3_nt: TGTGCCAGCAGAGCGGGACAGGTGATGAACACTGAAGCTTTCTTT
cdr3_aa: CASRAGQVMNTEAFF

j_call: TRBJ2-7
clone_size: NA
v_call: TRBV27
d_call: TRBD1
cdr3_nt: TGTGCCAGCAAACTAATAGACAGGGGCTCCTACGAGCAGTACTTC
cdr3_aa: CASKLIDRGSYEQYF